This T cell receptor (beta chain) stems from a study of follicular helper T cells after annual influenza vaccination. Study results and caveats: Just about 9.5-21% of cells analyzed had recovered productive TCRB sequences. Yearly vaccinations repeatedly recalled conserved clonotypes in ICOS+CD38+ cTfh.

Worth noting for this clone: Its antigen is unknown.

V trimming: 10 bases; J trimming: 9 bases; junction bases outside the gene matches: 19. CDR1 LNHDA and CDR2 SQIVND come from the germline V gene (reference sequence). The CDR3 covers 16 residues. The sample's time point: 2014-2015 season, 7 days after vaccination. Sorted blood CD4 subsets were sequenced before and after adults received seasonal inactivated influenza vaccine. Community-dwelling subjects without influenza vaccination in the prior 6 months were enrolled. The protocol was immunoSEQ multiplex PCR, while the TCRdb copy is restricted to in-frame clones and leaves out a portion. In the table there are 7,500 to 10,000 clones, approximately 80% of which are singletons.

Sequenced here: CXCR5+ CD38- circulating T follicular helper cells from blood, sampled 7 days after influenza vaccination. The sample's subset: circulating Tfh, non-naive CD4+CXCR5+PD-1+ (ICOS+CD38+ or ICOS-CD38-). The receptor was derived from an adult who received the influenza vaccine. The rearrangement links TRBV19 to TRBJ2-1, with 9 bases aligning to TRBD2. CDR3 DNA sequence: TGTGCCACCTCTGCCCGTCTGGCGGGGGGGCTGGGTGAGCAGTTCTTC. This translates into CATSARLAGGLGEQFF.